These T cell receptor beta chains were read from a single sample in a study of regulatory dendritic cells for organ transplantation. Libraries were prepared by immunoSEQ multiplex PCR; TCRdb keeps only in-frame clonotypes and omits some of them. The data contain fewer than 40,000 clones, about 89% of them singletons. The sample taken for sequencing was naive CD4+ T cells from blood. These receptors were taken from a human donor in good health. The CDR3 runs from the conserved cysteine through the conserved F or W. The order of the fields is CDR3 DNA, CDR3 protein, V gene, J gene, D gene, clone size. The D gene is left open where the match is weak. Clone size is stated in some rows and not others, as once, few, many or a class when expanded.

CDR3 DNA: TGTGCCATAGGGACAGGCGATCAGCCCCAGCATTTT
CDR3 protein: CAIGTGDQPQHF
V gene: TRBV10-3
J gene: TRBJ1-5
D gene: TRBD1
clone size: NA

CDR3 DNA: TGTGCCAGCAGTGAATTACTTGGTTCTAGCGGGAGGCCCAGGAGCTCCTACGAGCAGTACTTC
CDR3 protein: CASSELLGSSGRPRSSYEQYF
V gene: TRBV2
J gene: TRBJ2-7
D gene: TRBD2
clone size: once

CDR3 DNA: TGCAGCGTCGGGGGACAGGGGAACAATGAGCAGTTCTTC
CDR3 protein: CSVGGQGNNEQFF
V gene: TRBV29-1
J gene: TRBJ2-1
D gene: TRBD1
clone size: NA

CDR3 DNA: TGTGCCAGCAGGATGGGGGGGCCGTCGATTACTGAAGCTTTCTTT
CDR3 protein: CASRMGGPSITEAFF
V gene: TRBV25-1
J gene: TRBJ1-1
D gene: NA
clone size: NA

CDR3 DNA: TGTGCCACCAGCAGAGAATTCGGGAGCTCCTACGAGCAGTACTTC
CDR3 protein: CATSREFGSSYEQYF
V gene: TRBV15
J gene: TRBJ2-7
D gene: NA
clone size: NA

CDR3 DNA: TGTGCCAGCAGCAACTTAGGAGCTAAACAAGAGACCCAGTACTTC
CDR3 protein: CASSNLGAKQETQYF
V gene: TRBV6-5
J gene: TRBJ2-5
D gene: NA
clone size: NA

CDR3 DNA: TGTGCCAGCGCGACCGGACAGGGAGCTGTCTCCTACGAGCAGTACTTC
CDR3 protein: CASATGQGAVSYEQYF
V gene: TRBV7-2
J gene: TRBJ2-7
D gene: TRBD1
clone size: NA

CDR3 DNA: TGTGCCTGGAATCCTGACAGACAAAATGAAGCTTTCTTT
CDR3 protein: CAWNPDRQNEAFF
V gene: TRBV30
J gene: TRBJ1-1
D gene: NA
clone size: few

CDR3 DNA: TGTGCCAGCAGCTTAAGTTTGGGGGCCCAACTGTTTTTT
CDR3 protein: CASSLSLGAQLFF
V gene: TRBV11-2
J gene: TRBJ2-2
D gene: NA
clone size: NA

CDR3 DNA: TGTGCCAGCAGTCTCGGGACTAGCGAGACCCAGTACTTC
CDR3 protein: CASSLGTSETQYF
V gene: TRBV6-5
J gene: TRBJ2-5
D gene: TRBD2
clone size: NA

CDR3 DNA: TGTGCCAGCAGCGCACGAAGGACCGAGTTCAACTATGGCTACACCTTC
CDR3 protein: CASSARRTEFNYGYTF
V gene: TRBV9
J gene: TRBJ1-2
D gene: NA
clone size: few

CDR3 DNA: TGTGCCAGCAGCCGACAGGGTAGCAATCAGCCCCAGCATTTT
CDR3 protein: CASSRQGSNQPQHF
V gene: TRBV6-1
J gene: TRBJ1-5
D gene: TRBD1
clone size: NA

CDR3 DNA: TGTGCCAGCAGTTTAGGGGGGGCCAAAAACATTCAGTACTTC
CDR3 protein: CASSLGGAKNIQYF
V gene: TRBV28
J gene: TRBJ2-4
D gene: NA
clone size: NA

CDR3 DNA: TGTGCCAGCAGCGTCTCCAGCGGGGTCTCCTACAATGAGCAGTTCTTC
CDR3 protein: CASSVSSGVSYNEQFF
V gene: TRBV9
J gene: TRBJ2-1
D gene: TRBD2
clone size: NA

CDR3 DNA: TGTGCCAGTAGTACCAATACCGGCTCCTACAATGAGCAGTTCTTC
CDR3 protein: CASSTNTGSYNEQFF
V gene: TRBV19
J gene: TRBJ2-1
D gene: NA
clone size: NA

CDR3 DNA: TGTGCCAGCAGCAGCACTAGCGGGAGGATCTATGAGCAGTTCTTC
CDR3 protein: CASSSTSGRIYEQFF
V gene: TRBV28
J gene: TRBJ2-1
D gene: TRBD2
clone size: once

CDR3 DNA: TGTGCCTGGGCGGGGACGGACTTAACCCGTAGCACAGATACGCAGTATTTT
CDR3 protein: CAWAGTDLTRSTDTQYF
V gene: TRBV30
J gene: TRBJ2-3
D gene: NA
clone size: NA

CDR3 DNA: TGTGCCAGTAGCTCCGGGGTTGGCAAGACCCAGTACTTC
CDR3 protein: CASSSGVGKTQYF
V gene: TRBV19
J gene: TRBJ2-5
D gene: NA
clone size: NA

CDR3 DNA: TGTGCTAGCAGCCCTTGGACAGGAACCTACGAGCAGTACTTC
CDR3 protein: CASSPWTGTYEQYF
V gene: TRBV7-7
J gene: TRBJ2-7
D gene: TRBD1
clone size: once

CDR3 DNA: TGTGCCAGCAGCCAAGGGACGAGCTATGGCTACACCTTC
CDR3 protein: CASSQGTSYGYTF
V gene: TRBV4-2
J gene: TRBJ1-2
D gene: NA
clone size: NA

CDR3 DNA: TGTGCCAGCAGCCCGGGGGATTTAGGGGGCAATCAGCCCCAGCATTTT
CDR3 protein: CASSPGDLGGNQPQHF
V gene: TRBV6-6
J gene: TRBJ1-5
D gene: NA
clone size: NA

CDR3 DNA: TGTGCCAGCAGTTACGCCGGGACAGGGGGAGGTAATGCTTTCTTT
CDR3 protein: CASSYAGTGGGNAFF
V gene: TRBV6-6
J gene: TRBJ1-1
D gene: TRBD1
clone size: NA

CDR3 DNA: TGTGCCACCAGCAGAGACAAAGGGACTAGCGGGGGGGCCCTCACAGATACGCAGTATTTT
CDR3 protein: CATSRDKGTSGGALTDTQYF
V gene: TRBV15
J gene: TRBJ2-3
D gene: TRBD2
clone size: NA

CDR3 DNA: TGCGCCAGCAGTTGGACTAGCGGGGCCACAGATACGCAGTATTTT
CDR3 protein: CASSWTSGATDTQYF
V gene: TRBV5-1
J gene: TRBJ2-3
D gene: TRBD2
clone size: NA

CDR3 DNA: TGTGCCAGTGTCCCTGGACCAGGTAGTGGTGAGCAGTTCTTC
CDR3 protein: CASVPGPGSGEQFF
V gene: TRBV7-3
J gene: TRBJ2-1
D gene: NA
clone size: NA

CDR3 DNA: TGTGCCAGCACTCAGGGAGCTTCGAGCTCCTACAATGAGCAGTTCTTC
CDR3 protein: CASTQGASSSYNEQFF
V gene: TRBV27
J gene: TRBJ2-1
D gene: NA
clone size: NA

CDR3 DNA: TGTGCCAGCAGTGAAATGTCGGGCATCACTAATGAAAAACTGTTTTTT
CDR3 protein: CASSEMSGITNEKLFF
V gene: TRBV2
J gene: TRBJ1-4
D gene: NA
clone size: NA

CDR3 DNA: TGCGCCAGCAGCCAGGGCCCTACCCAGATTCAGCCCCAGCATTTT
CDR3 protein: CASSQGPTQIQPQHF
V gene: TRBV4-1
J gene: TRBJ1-5
D gene: NA
clone size: once

CDR3 DNA: TGTGCCAGCTCACGAGGGACAGCTTCTTATCAGCCCCAGCATTTT
CDR3 protein: CASSRGTASYQPQHF
V gene: TRBV6-1
J gene: TRBJ1-5
D gene: TRBD1
clone size: NA

CDR3 DNA: TGTGCCAGCAGCCCCCGAGACTACGAGCAGTACTTC
CDR3 protein: CASSPRDYEQYF
V gene: TRBV7-6
J gene: TRBJ2-7
D gene: NA
clone size: NA

CDR3 DNA: TGTGCCAGCAGCTTAAGCTTGAGCACCAGGGGAGGAGAATTAACCTACGAGCAGTACTTC
CDR3 protein: CASSLSLSTRGGELTYEQYF
V gene: TRBV7-6
J gene: TRBJ2-7
D gene: NA
clone size: NA

CDR3 DNA: TGTGCCAGCTCACCACCTTCGGGTTCCGAGCAGTACTTC
CDR3 protein: CASSPPSGSEQYF
V gene: TRBV18
J gene: TRBJ2-7
D gene: NA
clone size: NA

CDR3 DNA: TGTGCCAGCAGCAAAACAGGGGAGGGTACGCAGTACTTC
CDR3 protein: CASSKTGEGTQYF
V gene: TRBV6-5
J gene: TRBJ2-7
D gene: NA
clone size: NA

CDR3 DNA: TGTGCCAGTAGTACGGCGACGGGGAGCTCCTACAATGAGCAGTTCTTC
CDR3 protein: CASSTATGSSYNEQFF
V gene: TRBV19
J gene: TRBJ2-1
D gene: NA
clone size: NA

CDR3 DNA: TGTGCCAGCAGCCAACTAGCGGGACCCTACGAGCAGTACTTC
CDR3 protein: CASSQLAGPYEQYF
V gene: TRBV6-6
J gene: TRBJ2-7
D gene: TRBD2
clone size: NA

CDR3 DNA: TGTGCCAGCAGTTACGACAGGGTAGGGGATACGCAGTATTTT
CDR3 protein: CASSYDRVGDTQYF
V gene: TRBV6-5
J gene: TRBJ2-3
D gene: TRBD1
clone size: NA

CDR3 DNA: TGTGCCAGCAGCGTTACACAGGGGAGCACAGATACGCAGTATTTT
CDR3 protein: CASSVTQGSTDTQYF
V gene: TRBV7-2
J gene: TRBJ2-3
D gene: TRBD1
clone size: NA

CDR3 DNA: TGTGCCTGGGTCTTGACAGGCTCTGGGGCCAACGTCCTGACTTTC
CDR3 protein: CAWVLTGSGANVLTF
V gene: TRBV30
J gene: TRBJ2-6
D gene: NA
clone size: NA

CDR3 DNA: TGTGCCAGCAGACCGGGTTTTTCGGACACTGAAGCTTTCTTT
CDR3 protein: CASRPGFSDTEAFF
V gene: TRBV11-2
J gene: TRBJ1-1
D gene: NA
clone size: NA

CDR3 DNA: TGTGCCTGGAAGGTTCAGGGGACCACTGGCTACACCTTC
CDR3 protein: CAWKVQGTTGYTF
V gene: TRBV30
J gene: TRBJ1-2
D gene: NA
clone size: NA

CDR3 DNA: TGTGCCAGCAGTTTAATCAGGGATTACAATGAGCAGTTCTTC
CDR3 protein: CASSLIRDYNEQFF
V gene: TRBV28
J gene: TRBJ2-1
D gene: NA
clone size: NA

CDR3 DNA: TGTGCCAGTAGCCTCTTAGGGCAGGGGGTTCTTGGGACCGGGGAGCTGTTTTTT
CDR3 protein: CASSLLGQGVLGTGELFF
V gene: TRBV19
J gene: TRBJ2-2
D gene: TRBD1
clone size: NA

CDR3 DNA: TGTGCCAGCAGCCGGATCGTTGGGGGGCAAGGCGAGCAGTACTTC
CDR3 protein: CASSRIVGGQGEQYF
V gene: TRBV6-5
J gene: TRBJ2-7
D gene: NA
clone size: NA

CDR3 DNA: TGTGCCAGTTCGCGAGGGGGGAGGGCCGCATATACGCAGTATTTT
CDR3 protein: CASSRGGRAAYTQYF
V gene: TRBV6-5
J gene: TRBJ2-3
D gene: NA
clone size: NA

CDR3 DNA: TGTGCCAGCTCACCATTCGCGCTCGGGAAGCTGTTTTTT
CDR3 protein: CASSPFALGKLFF
V gene: TRBV18
J gene: TRBJ2-2
D gene: NA
clone size: NA

CDR3 DNA: TGTGCCAGCAGTCCACGGATTTCTAGGGAGCAGTTCTTC
CDR3 protein: CASSPRISREQFF
V gene: TRBV2
J gene: TRBJ2-1
D gene: NA
clone size: NA

CDR3 DNA: TGTGCCATCAGTGAGACAGGGCGCAATCAGCCCCAGCATTTT
CDR3 protein: CAISETGRNQPQHF
V gene: TRBV10-3
J gene: TRBJ1-5
D gene: NA
clone size: NA

CDR3 DNA: TGTGCCAGCTCACCTCGACGGACGGAAGAGACCCAGTACTTC
CDR3 protein: CASSPRRTEETQYF
V gene: TRBV18
J gene: TRBJ2-5
D gene: NA
clone size: NA

CDR3 DNA: TGTGCCAGCAGTCCATTCCGGGGGGGGAACACTGAAGCTTTCTTT
CDR3 protein: CASSPFRGGNTEAFF
V gene: TRBV6-5
J gene: TRBJ1-1
D gene: NA
clone size: NA

CDR3 DNA: TGTGCCAGCTCCCTCCAAGGGGGCCACGAGCAGTACTTC
CDR3 protein: CASSLQGGHEQYF
V gene: TRBV18
J gene: TRBJ2-7
D gene: TRBD1
clone size: NA

CDR3 DNA: TGTGCCAGCAGCGTAGGCCTTTTTCGGGAGCAGTTCTTC
CDR3 protein: CASSVGLFREQFF
V gene: TRBV9
J gene: TRBJ2-1
D gene: NA
clone size: NA

CDR3 DNA: TGTGCCAGCAGTTACAGGGGGATTAATAGCAATCAGCCCCAGCATTTT
CDR3 protein: CASSYRGINSNQPQHF
V gene: TRBV6-6
J gene: TRBJ1-5
D gene: NA
clone size: NA

CDR3 DNA: TGCGCCAGCAGCTTGTCTCCGATAGGATATAGCAATCAGCCCCAGCATTTT
CDR3 protein: CASSLSPIGYSNQPQHF
V gene: TRBV5-1
J gene: TRBJ1-5
D gene: NA
clone size: once

CDR3 DNA: TGTGCCAGCAGTCGAGGGTGGACAGGGAGCTACACCTTC
CDR3 protein: CASSRGWTGSYTF
V gene: TRBV6-5
J gene: TRBJ1-2
D gene: TRBD1
clone size: NA

CDR3 DNA: TGTGCCAGCAGCCCGACCTCCGGGACTAGCGGGGGGGCTAAAGATACGCAGTATTTT
CDR3 protein: CASSPTSGTSGGAKDTQYF
V gene: TRBV7-3
J gene: TRBJ2-3
D gene: TRBD2
clone size: NA